Below, 23 T cell receptor beta chains from the same sample are listed, as sequenced in a study of blood T cell repertoires in COVID-19. Assay: immunoSEQ multiplex PCR; the TCRdb copy retains only in-frame clones and omits some. The sample lists under 350,000 clones, approximately 83% occurring once. Material for sequencing was peripheral blood. The receptor source for this set is a woman between 65 and 79 years old with acute or convalescent COVID-19.

A word on this clone: This CDR3 is also generated by other DNA sequences in the sample. This chain connects TRBV12-5 to TRBJ2-5; possibly TRBD2 for D (5 bases). This CDR3 spans 14 amino acids. CDR1 is LGHNT, CDR2 FRNRAP, per germline. Trimming shortened V by 0 bases and J by 4 bases, and 9 bases separated the two germline ends. In nucleotides, the CDR3 is TGTGCTAGTGGTTTGGTACGGGGAGCAGAGACCCAGTACTTC. This translates into CASGLVRGAETQYF.

The chain uses TRBV12-3 or TRBV12-4 and TRBJ1-2, with D hard to call. This CDR3 comprises 11 residues. V lost 6 bases and J 8 bases, leaving 10 bases between the germline ends. The CDR3 loop reads CASRGRGGYTF. The CDR3 DNA sequence: TGTGCCAGCAGGGGGAGAGGAGGCTACACCTTC.

The chain recombines TRBV3-1 (or the pseudogene TRBV3-2) with TRBJ1-2; D perhaps matches TRBD1 (6 bases). CDR1 and CDR2 from the germline V gene are LGHDT and YNNKEL (reference sequence). The length of the CDR3 is 15 residues. Deletions cut 1 base from V and 4 bases from J, with 13 bases between. In nucleotides, the CDR3 is TGTGCCAGCAGCCAAGCTTGGGGGCACGGCTATGGCTACACCTTC. Translated, it gives CASSQAWGHGYGYTF.

This clone occurred once. The chain has TRBV4-2 and TRBJ1-3; D unresolved. The CDR3 is made up of 16 amino acids. V was pared by 0 bases and J by 4 bases, with 13 bases between. In germline, CDR1 is LGHNA, CDR2 YNFKEQ. The CDR3 DNA is TGTGCCAGCAGCCAAGAGCTCACAGTAGTAGGAAACACCATATATTTT. Its protein is CASSQELTVVGNTIYF.

The chain combines TRBV27 with TRBJ1-2; TRBD1 agrees at 7 bases. V shed 2 bases and J 0 bases; nucleotides not matched to a gene: 0. Germline V gene data show CDR1 as MNHEY and CDR2 as SMNVEV (reference sequence). The CDR3 consists of 14 residues. CDR3 residues: CASSLTGANYGYTF. CDR3 sequence (DNA): TGTGCCAGCAGTTTAACAGGGGCTAACTATGGCTACACCTTC.

V usage is TRBV3-1 (or the pseudogene TRBV3-2) and J usage is TRBJ2-2; 7 nucleotides line up with TRBD2. In germline, CDR1 is LGHDT, CDR2 YNNKEL (reference sequence). The CDR3 covers 18 residues. Trimming at V came to 0 bases and at J to 5 bases, leaving 12 bases not matched to a gene. This CDR3 is CASSQEVAGPSGTGELFF. CDR3 bases: TGTGCCAGCAGCCAAGAAGTAGCGGGCCCATCAGGGACCGGGGAGCTGTTTTTT.

The chain employs TRBV4-1 and TRBJ2-2, with D perhaps matching TRBD2 (6 bases). Trimming removed 6 bases at V and 6 bases at J, with 14 bases between. The length of the CDR3 is 14 residues. Germline lookup yields CDR1 MGHRA and CDR2 YSYEKL. The CDR3 bases are TGCGCCAGCAGGCGGGGTCAGTACGCCGGGGAGCTGTTTTTT. This codes for CASRRGQYAGELFF.

In regard to this clone: The sample carries other DNA sequences with the same CDR3. This chain joins TRBV27 and TRBJ1-2, with 12 bases lining up with TRBD1. This CDR3 is built from 15 residues. The V gene end was trimmed by 3 bases and the J gene end by 5 bases; junction bases not matched to a gene: 4. Looked up from germline, CDR1 is MNHEY and CDR2 is SMNVEV (reference sequence). The CDR3: CASSFRDRGRYGYTF. The CDR3 DNA follows: TGTGCCAGCAGTTTCCGGGACAGGGGGCGGTATGGCTACACCTTC.

The chain has TRBV20-1 and TRBJ1-2, with a possible D match to TRBD1 (6 bases). The CDR3 is 14 amino acids. Germline CDR1 and CDR2: DFQATT and SNEGSKA (reference sequence). V shed 3 bases and J shed 1 base, with 12 bases lying between them. CDR3 residues: CSASLDSHNYGYTF. CDR3 DNA sequence: TGCAGTGCTAGTTTGGACAGCCATAACTATGGCTACACCTTC.

The chain couples TRBV5-1 to TRBJ1-4; perhaps TRBD1 as D (6 bases). CDR1 and CDR2 from the germline V gene are SGHRS and YFSETQ. V shed 0 bases and J shed 0 bases, with 9 bases lying between them. This CDR3 is 16 amino acids long. DNA for the CDR3: TGCGCCAGCAGCTTGGGACAGGTTACAACTAATGAAAAACTGTTTTTT. Its translation: CASSLGQVTTNEKLFF.

The chain is built from TRBV30 and TRBJ1-5, with TRBD1 matching over 7 bases. Germline V lookup: CDR1 GTSNPN, CDR2 SVGIG (reference sequence). The CDR3 is 14 residues long. J was trimmed by 4 bases and V by 3 bases; bases with no gene match: 6. This CDR3 reads CAWSDGTANQPQHF. The CDR3 DNA is TGTGCCTGGAGCGATGGGACAGCAAATCAGCCCCAGCATTTT.

The CDR3 is CASSEQSYYGYTF. The CDR3 bases are TGTGCCAGCAGTGAACAGTCTTACTATGGCTACACCTTC. The chain couples TRBV2 to TRBJ1-2; D remains ambiguous. Germline loops: CDR1 SNHLY, CDR2 FYNNEI. V was clipped by 2 bases and J by 3 bases, with 7 bases between them. The CDR3 totals 13 residues. Drawing the rest from reference TRBV2 and TRBJ1-2, the complete variable domain is EPEVTQTPSHQVTQMGQEVILRCVPISNHLYFYWYRQILGQKVEFLVSFYNNEISEKSEIFDDQFSVERPDGSNFTLKIRSTKLEDSAMYFCASSEQSYYGYTFGSGTRLTVV.

This rearrangement joins TRBV6-1 to TRBJ1-2; 9 nucleotides agree with TRBD1. The germline V gene encodes CDR1 MNHNS and CDR2 SASEGT. This CDR3 contains 14 residues. V lost 5 bases, J lost 3 bases, and 4 bases stayed unmatched. The CDR3 here is CASSTGGADYGYTF. The CDR3 coding sequence is TGTGCCAGCAGTACAGGGGGCGCGGACTATGGCTACACCTTC.

V gene TRBV29-1 combines with J gene TRBJ2-7; D ambiguous. The CDR3 totals 11 residues. The germline CDR1 and CDR2 sequences are SQVTM and ANQGSEA. The V gene lost 7 bases and the J gene lost 6 bases, with 13 bases spanning the gap. The CDR3 loop is CSANLFSEQYF. CDR3 nucleotides: TGCAGCGCCAACCTATTCTCCGAGCAGTACTTC.

A note on this clone: Distinct nucleotide sequences in the sample also encode this CDR3. V is TRBV19 and J is TRBJ2-5, with 8 bases that match TRBD1. The CDR3 loop spans 13 amino acids. Germline V CDR1 and CDR2: LNHDA, SQIVND (reference sequence). Unmatched junction bases numbered 0, after V lost 1 base and J lost 5 bases. The CDR3 nucleotides read TGTGCCAGTAGTATAGGGGACAGGGAGACCCAGTACTTC. It yields the protein CASSIGDRETQYF.

The chain uses TRBV7-2 and TRBJ2-5; 7 bases are shared with TRBD1. Per germline, CDR1 SGHTA and CDR2 FQGNSA. The V gene end was trimmed by 1 base and the J gene end by 5 bases; junction bases not matched to a gene: 7. This CDR3 is 15 amino acids long. The CDR3 sequence is CASSLGPGGWETQYF. The CDR3 bases are TGTGCCAGCAGCTTAGGGCCAGGGGGATGGGAGACCCAGTACTTC. The full variable domain, completed using reference TRBV7-2 and TRBJ2-5, is GAGVSQSPSNKVTEKGKDVELRCDPISGHTALYWYRQSLGQGLEFLIYFQGNSAPDKSGLPSDRFSAERTGGSVSTLTIQRTQQEDSAVYLCASSLGPGGWETQYFGPGTRLLVL.

V is TRBV7-2 and J is TRBJ2-7, with 7 bases identical to TRBD1. V was clipped by 7 bases and J by 5 bases; unmatched bases: 14. This CDR3 spans 15 amino acids. The germline V gene has CDR1 SGHTA and CDR2 FQGNSA. The CDR3: CASTYPRTGSDEQYF. The DNA for the CDR3 is TGTGCCAGCACCTATCCTCGGACAGGTTCTGACGAGCAGTACTTC.

As for this clone: Within the sample, other DNA sequences also encode this same CDR3. This chain uses TRBV7-9 with TRBJ2-7; D gene uncertain. Between the trimmed V and J ends, which lost 5 bases and 2 bases, there was a span of 7 bases. The CDR3 totals 12 residues. Looked up from germline, CDR1 is SEHNR and CDR2 is FQNEAQ (reference sequence). CDR3 region: CASSLGAYEQYF. In DNA form, the CDR3 reads TGTGCCAGCAGCCTTGGAGCCTACGAGCAGTACTTC.

This clone was seen a few times. This chain uses TRBV11-2 with TRBJ2-2; 9 nucleotides agree with TRBD1. The CDR3 totals 18 residues. With V trimmed by 4 bases and J by 0 bases, 9 bases remained unmatched. Per germline, CDR1 SGHAT and CDR2 FQNNGV. Here the CDR3 reads CASSSMIGQGTNTGELFF. In DNA form, the CDR3 reads TGTGCCAGCAGCTCGATGATTGGACAGGGGACGAACACCGGGGAGCTGTTTTTT.

The chain couples TRBV9 to TRBJ2-5, with 9 bases aligning to TRBD2. V was pared by 2 bases and J by 5 bases, with 7 bases of the junction left unmatched. This CDR3 has 15 residues. Germline V gives CDR1 SGDLS, CDR2 YYNGEE. The CDR3 DNA follows: TGTGCCAGCAGCGTGCTAGCGGGGCGGCGGGAGACCCAGTACTTC. Translation: CASSVLAGRRETQYF.

V is TRBV2 and J is TRBJ2-7; 9 bases map to TRBD1. With 7 bases clipped from V and 3 bases from J, the junction kept 4 bases outside the gene matches. Germline CDR1 and CDR2: SNHLY and FYNNEI. The CDR3 length is 13 residues. CDR3 loop: CASNGQGSYEQYF. The DNA for the CDR3 is TGTGCCAGCAATGGACAGGGGAGCTACGAGCAGTACTTC.

In this sample, this clone turned up a few times. The chain employs TRBV7-8 and TRBJ2-5; TRBD1 might be the D (6 bases). The CDR3 is 15 amino acids. Per germline, CDR1 SGHVS and CDR2 FQNEAQ. Trimming shortened V by 3 bases and J by 5 bases, and 16 bases separated the two germline ends. Here the CDR3 reads CASSFGLGAKETQYF. As DNA, the CDR3 is TGTGCCAGCAGCTTCGGACTGGGGGCAAAGGAGACCCAGTACTTC.

This clone was recorded a few times. This chain connects TRBV12-5 to TRBJ2-7; D is perhaps TRBD2 (7 bases). The CDR3 contains 15 residues. Trimming stripped 7 bases from V and 5 bases from J, with 21 bases between. The V gene's germline CDR1 is LGHNT and CDR2 FRNRAP. This CDR3 is CASAPWRGGWNEQYF. The CDR3, as DNA: TGTGCTAGTGCCCCGTGGAGGGGGGGTTGGAACGAGCAGTACTTC.